The clone carrying this TCR beta chain came up many times. A single record per CDR3 protein comes from TCRdb applying MiXCR to the RACE reads. The sample includes 70,000 or so distinct CDR3 sequences, more than 9.5% of them seen just once. This CDR3 spans 15 amino acids. Trimming stripped 0 bases from V and 1 base from J, with 9 bases between. CDR1 SGHAT and CDR2 FQNNGV come from the germline V gene. These data come from a study of human T cells and chemical hapten exposure. Time point here: patch test 3, about 24 weeks after DPC sensitization. As to treatment: therapeutic diphenylcyclopropenone sensitization with weekly scalp DPC.

This sequence originates from a woman aged 45-65 years with alopecia areata. Some clones in this sample may be carry-over from other donors' samples. The rearrangement joins TRBV11-2 to TRBJ1-1; no definite D call. This specimen was whole blood, taken in connection with sensitization to the hapten diphenylcyclopropenone (DPC). The CDR3 nucleotides are TGTGCCAGCAGCTTAGATCCGGTCCCGAACACTGAAGCTTTCTTT. As protein: CASSLDPVPNTEAFF. Variable domain in full (rest from reference TRBV11-2 and TRBJ1-1): EAGVAQSPRYKIIEKRQSVAFWCNPISGHATLYWYQQILGQGPKLLIQFQNNGVVDDSQLPKDRFSAERLKGVDSTLKIQPAKLEDSAVYLCASSLDPVPNTEAFFGQGTRLTVV.